This T cell receptor (beta chain) originates from a study of TIL therapy for anti-PD-1-resistant metastatic lung cancer. Across the whole study: Tumors had a median PD-L1 proportion score of approximately 6%. The study's findings and limits: Many TIL product clones were absent from baseline tumor, suggesting clonal contraction. The cohort had more treatment-naive, never-smoker and oncogene-addicted patients than typical.

Looked up from germline, CDR1 is SNHLY and CDR2 is FYNNEI. With 2 bases clipped from V and 2 bases from J, the junction kept 1 base outside the gene matches. The CDR3 has 15 amino acids. Time point defined: pre-treatment sample, taken before nivolumab and TIL therapy. Pleural nodules or supraclavicular lymph nodes made up most of the excised metastases sampled. Tumor harvest preceded PD-1/PD-L1 blockade, followed by nivolumab treatment. Sequencing used immunoSEQ v3. Clones were sequenced by immunoSEQ multiplex PCR, and TCRdb holds only the in-frame ones, with some missing. Here the sample spans 2,000 to 2,500 clones, nearly 75% being singletons. A note on this clone: Its specificity is not known.

The sample in question was tumor tissue, obtained at baseline. This receptor was identified in a person aged 25 to 80 with non-small cell lung cancer. Some clones in this sample may be carry-over from other donors' samples. The J gene is TRBJ1-5, the V gene TRBV2; 9 nucleotides align to TRBD1. This chain's CDR3 is CASSERTGGNQPQHF. For the CDR3, the DNA is TGTGCCAGCAGTGAAAGGACAGGGGGCAATCAGCCCCAGCATTTT.